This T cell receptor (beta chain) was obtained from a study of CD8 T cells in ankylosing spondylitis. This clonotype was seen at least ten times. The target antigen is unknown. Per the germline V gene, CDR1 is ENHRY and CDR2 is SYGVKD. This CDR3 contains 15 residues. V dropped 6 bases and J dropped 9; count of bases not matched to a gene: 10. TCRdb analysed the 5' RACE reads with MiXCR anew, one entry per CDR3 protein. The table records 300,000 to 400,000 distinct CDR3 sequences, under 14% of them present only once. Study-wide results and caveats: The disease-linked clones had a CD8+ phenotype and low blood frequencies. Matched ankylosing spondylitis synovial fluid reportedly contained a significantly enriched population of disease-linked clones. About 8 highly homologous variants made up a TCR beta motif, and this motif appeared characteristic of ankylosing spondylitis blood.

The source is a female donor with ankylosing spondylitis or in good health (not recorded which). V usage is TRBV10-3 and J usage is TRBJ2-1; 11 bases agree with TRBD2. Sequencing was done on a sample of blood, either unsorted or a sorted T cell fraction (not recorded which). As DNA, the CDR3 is TGTGCCATCAGCCCACTAGCGGGAGTACAGGGTGAGCAGTTCTTC. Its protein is CAISPLAGVQGEQFF.